This TCR beta chain was recovered during a study of OX40 agonist ivuxolimab in advanced cancers. As for the study in general: In this cohort, patients received ivuxolimab, an agonistic anti-OX40 (CD134) antibody.

Sequenced by immunoSEQ multiplex PCR; TCRdb stores in-frame clones only, minus some. The sample carries 60,000 to 85,000 clones, under 90% recorded once. A few counts support this clone. Germline V gives CDR1 SGHRS, CDR2 YFSETQ. The V and J ends lost 3 bases and 1 base, in that order; junction bases with no gene match: 12. The CDR3 runs 18 residues. The receptor was isolated from an adult with an advanced solid tumor such as melanoma, head and neck, liver or kidney cancer. The chain uses TRBV5-1 and TRBJ2-3, with 9 nucleotides matching TRBD1. The material sequenced was CD4+ or CD8+ T cells sorted from blood, taken in a trial of the OX40 agonist ivuxolimab. The CDR3 here is CASSSPGQGLIGTDTQYF. CDR3 sequence (DNA): TGCGCCAGCAGCTCCCCGGGACAGGGCCTAATCGGCACAGATACGCAGTATTTT. Using reference TRBV5-1 and TRBJ2-3 for the parts outside the CDR3, the full variable domain is KAGVTQTPRYLIKTRGQQVTLSCSPISGHRSVSWYQQTPGQGLQFLFEYFSETQRNKGNFPGRFSGRQFSNSRSEMNVSTLELGDSALYLCASSSPGQGLIGTDTQYFGPGTRLTVL.